What follows are 29 T cell receptor beta chains derived from one specimen sequenced in a study of technical replicates of blood from several donors. Sequencing used immunoSEQ multiplex PCR; TCRdb keeps in-frame clones, though not all of them. This sample has 70,000 or so clones, with 91% found just once. Sequencing was performed on T cells isolated from PBMCs. Receptors originate from a human donor in good health. Some clones in this sample may be carry-over from other donors' samples.

The chain joins TRBV19 to TRBJ2-5; the match to TRBD2 covers 8 bases. CDR1 and CDR2 from the germline V gene are LNHDA and SQIVND (reference sequence). The CDR3 has 15 amino acids. Trimming at V came to 3 bases and at J to 10 bases, leaving 13 bases not matched to a gene. This chain's CDR3 is CASSINSGVMVDQYF. The CDR3, as DNA: TGTGCCAGTAGTATCAATAGCGGGGTAATGGTGGACCAGTACTTC.

The rearrangement joins TRBV6-5 to TRBJ2-3, with D tentatively TRBD1 (6 bases). Germline CDR1 and CDR2: MNHEY and SVGAGI. V lost 6 bases and J lost 0, with 10 bases in between. The CDR3 covers 14 residues. The CDR3 coding sequence is TGTGCCAGCAGGAGAGGACAGAGCACAGATACGCAGTATTTT. This encodes CASRRGQSTDTQYF.

The rearrangement uses TRBV29-1 and TRBJ2-1, with a weak D call TRBD2 (5 bases). This CDR3 spans 13 amino acids. Trimming cost V 6 bases and J 6 bases, with 15 bases left between them. CDR1 and CDR2 from the germline V gene are SQVTM and ANQGSEA. CDR3 sequence reads: CSVARSGSNEQFF. The CDR3 bases are TGCAGCGTCGCGCGTAGTGGGAGCAATGAGCAGTTCTTC.

The chain carries TRBV10-3 and TRBJ1-6; D is uncertain. Trimming took 3 bases from V and 13 from J, leaving 16 bases between them. This CDR3 contains 14 residues. Looked up from germline, CDR1 is ENHRY and CDR2 is SYGVKD. In DNA, the CDR3 is TGTGCCATCAGTGACCAGGAAACAAGAGATCCCCTCCACTTT. Translated, it gives CAISDQETRDPLHF.

The gene calls are TRBV29-1 and TRBJ1-4; D remains ambiguous. V lost 6 bases and J lost 0, with 11 bases in between. In germline, CDR1 is SQVTM, CDR2 ANQGSEA. This CDR3 is built from 14 residues. The CDR3 DNA follows: TGCAGCGTCCAAATCCCGGCAACTAATGAAAAACTGTTTTTT. It is translated as CSVQIPATNEKLFF.

This clone has only a few counts. This chain joins TRBV4-1 and TRBJ1-5; no firm D call. This CDR3 is built from 15 residues. Germline CDR1 reads MGHRA; CDR2 reads YSYEKL. Trimming took 1 base from V and 2 from J, leaving 9 bases between them. CDR3 DNA: TGCGCCAGCAGCCAAGGGCCAGGCCGCAATCAGCCCCAGCATTTT. It encodes CASSQGPGRNQPQHF.

The chain couples TRBV6-1 to TRBJ1-1, with D possibly matching TRBD1 (5 bases). The germline V gene encodes CDR1 MNHNS and CDR2 SASEGT. Trimming removed 2 bases at V and 5 bases at J, with 15 bases between. This CDR3 spans 15 amino acids. Here the CDR3 DNA reads TGTGCCAGCAGTGAAATCCCCGGGGGTAGAACTGAAGCTTTCTTT. Protein product: CASSEIPGGRTEAFF.

This sequence joins TRBV7-9 and TRBJ1-1, with D unresolved. The germline V gene has CDR1 SEHNR and CDR2 FQNEAQ (reference sequence). The CDR3 loop spans 16 amino acids. Trimming left V 2 bases short and J 1 base short, with 14 bases between. The CDR3 nucleotides read TGTGCCAGCAGCTTATCCGTTACTGGGAGGAACACTGAAGCTTTCTTT. It yields the protein CASSLSVTGRNTEAFF. The whole variable domain, remainder taken from reference TRBV7-9 and TRBJ1-1, is DTGVSQNPRHKITKRGQNVTFRCDPISEHNRLYWYRQTLGQGPEFLTYFQNEAQLEKSRLLSDRFSAERPKGSFSTLEIQRTEQGDSAMYLCASSLSVTGRNTEAFFGQGTRLTVV.

The J gene is TRBJ2-1, the V gene TRBV27; TRBD2 aligns across 16 bases. CDR3 length: 21 amino acids. Unmatched junction bases numbered 14, after V lost 5 bases and J lost 1 base. In germline, CDR1 is MNHEY, CDR2 SMNVEV (reference sequence). In nucleotides, the CDR3 is TGTGCCAGCAGTCACTACCCCGGGACTAGCGGGAGGGCCTTATCCTACAATGAGCAGTTCTTC. This translates into CASSHYPGTSGRALSYNEQFF.

The rearrangement links TRBV7-9 to TRBJ1-4, with TRBD1 as a possible D gene (6 bases). V dropped 2 bases and J dropped 8 bases, with 9 bases sitting between them. CDR3 length equals 13 residues. Germline CDR1 SEHNR, CDR2 FQNEAQ (reference sequence). CDR3 loop: CASSLWGLEKLFF. The DNA for the CDR3 is TGTGCCAGCAGCTTATGGGGGCTGGAAAAACTGTTTTTT.

The chain is built from TRBV9 and TRBJ2-7; no clear D. Germline CDR1 SGDLS, CDR2 YYNGEE. V lost 1 base and J 0 bases, leaving 8 bases between the germline ends. The CDR3 is made up of 14 amino acids. The CDR3 coding sequence is TGTGCCAGCAGCGTAAACTCATTCTCCTACGAGCAGTACTTC. This encodes CASSVNSFSYEQYF.

The V gene is TRBV9, the J gene TRBJ2-2; D may be TRBD2 (5 bases). The germline gives CDR1 SGDLS, CDR2 YYNGEE. CDR3 length: 16 residues. V was trimmed by 3 bases and J by 1 base, leaving 13 bases between them. CDR3 coding DNA: TGTGCCAGCAGCGCCAGCGGCAACAGGAACACCGGGGAGCTGTTTTTT. This sequence encodes CASSASGNRNTGELFF.

The chain recombines TRBV5-1 with TRBJ1-2; a possible D gene is TRBD1 (6 bases). Germline V gene data show CDR1 as SGHRS and CDR2 as YFSETQ. Trimming stripped 7 bases from V and 4 bases from J, with 8 bases between. The CDR3 has 11 amino acids. CDR3 amino acids: CASGDIYGYTF. DNA of the CDR3: TGCGCCAGCGGGGACATCTATGGCTACACCTTC. Full variable domain (missing parts from reference TRBV5-1 and TRBJ1-2): KAGVTQTPRYLIKTRGQQVTLSCSPISGHRSVSWYQQTPGQGLQFLFEYFSETQRNKGNFPGRFSGRQFSNSRSEMNVSTLELGDSALYLCASGDIYGYTFGSGTRLTVV.

The CDR3 nucleotides read TGTGCCAGCAAGGAACAGGGGGCCTTGAACACTGAAGCTTTCTTT. Translated: CASKEQGALNTEAFF. The V gene is TRBV6-5, the J gene TRBJ1-1; 9 bases fit TRBD1. The CDR3 length is 15 residues. The trim removed 7 bases at V and 0 bases at J, leaving 6 bases unmatched. Per germline, CDR1 MNHEY and CDR2 SVGAGI.

This sequence joins TRBV4-2 and TRBJ1-5; 10 bases align to TRBD1. The CDR3 is 18 amino acids. V trimming: 0 bases; J trimming: 0 bases; junction bases outside the gene matches: 5. The germline CDR1 and CDR2 sequences are LGHNA and YNFKEQ. In nucleotides, the CDR3 is TGTGCCAGCAGCCAAGATCCGGACAGGGGGTATAGCAATCAGCCCCAGCATTTT. Translating it yields CASSQDPDRGYSNQPQHF.

The chain links TRBV12-5 to TRBJ1-1; D remains ambiguous. Deletions cut 0 bases from V and 4 bases from J, with 18 bases between. CDR1 is LGHNT, CDR2 FRNRAP, per germline. CDR3 length: 17 amino acids. The CDR3: CASGLVRTGQMGTEAFF. As DNA, the CDR3 is TGTGCTAGTGGTTTGGTACGCACGGGTCAGATGGGCACTGAAGCTTTCTTT.

The J gene is TRBJ2-3, the V gene TRBV19; 8 nucleotides line up with TRBD2. V trimming: 3 bases; J trimming: 4 bases; junction bases outside the gene matches: 9. The CDR3 spans 16 residues. Germline lookup yields CDR1 LNHDA and CDR2 SQIVND (reference sequence). CDR3 bases: TGTGCCAGTAGTATTCGGGGGGGGGAGGTCGCAGATACGCAGTATTTT. It is translated as CASSIRGGEVADTQYF.

The V gene is TRBV27, the J gene TRBJ1-4; no firm D call. CDR3 length equals 13 residues. V lost 1 base, J lost 6 bases, and 6 bases lay in between. The germline CDR1 and CDR2 sequences are MNHEY and SMNVEV (reference sequence). The CDR3, as DNA: TGTGCCAGCAGTTTATTTCTCGATGAAAAACTGTTTTTT. Protein sequence: CASSLFLDEKLFF.

CDR3 nucleotides: TGTGCCAGCAGTCCCCAGACAGCCGAGATCACTGAAGCTTTCTTT. Translated, it gives CASSPQTAEITEAFF. The V and J genes are TRBV6-1 and TRBJ1-1; weak D call: TRBD1 (5 bases). Trimming took 5 bases from V and 4 from J, leaving 17 bases between them. CDR1 is MNHNS, CDR2 SASEGT, per germline. This CDR3 comprises 15 residues.

The chain carries TRBV5-4 and TRBJ2-2, with 7 bases fitting TRBD2. V shed 2 bases, J shed 2 bases, and the junction held 9 bases outside the gene matches. Germline V CDR1 and CDR2: SGHNT, YYREEE (reference sequence). CDR3 length: 17 residues. The CDR3 sequence is CASSLQLSGTNTGELFF. CDR3 nucleotides: TGTGCCAGCAGCTTACAGCTGAGCGGGACTAACACCGGGGAGCTGTTTTTT.

This clone was seen only once. This chain connects TRBV4-1 to TRBJ1-6, with 7 bases lining up with TRBD1. V shed 1 base and J 3 bases; nucleotides not matched to a gene: 3. The CDR3 is made up of 16 amino acids. Germline V CDR1 and CDR2: MGHRA, YSYEKL. The CDR3 is CASSQGQGYYNSPLHF. CDR3 coding DNA: TGCGCCAGCAGCCAAGGACAGGGCTACTATAATTCACCCCTCCACTTT.

The genes are TRBV7-9 and TRBJ2-3, with TRBD2 as a possible D gene (6 bases). The CDR3 extends over 17 amino acids. From germline, CDR1 is SEHNR and CDR2 FQNEAQ (reference sequence). V was pared by 7 bases and J by 0 bases, with 20 bases between. CDR3 sequence: CASTLRGGGSSTDTQYF. CDR3 sequence (DNA): TGTGCCAGCACCCTTAGGGGTGGGGGGTCCAGCACAGATACGCAGTATTTT.

This CDR3 is CASSQESQGAKNEQFF. CDR3 nucleotide sequence: TGCGCCAGCAGCCAAGAATCGCAGGGGGCGAAAAATGAGCAGTTCTTC. The rearrangement uses TRBV4-1 and TRBJ2-1; 8 nucleotides match TRBD1. This CDR3 region has 16 residues. Germline CDR1 is MGHRA and CDR2 is YSYEKL. With V trimmed by 0 bases and J by 7 bases, 8 bases remained unmatched.

This clone was detected only once. The V call is TRBV4-2, the J call TRBJ2-1; 13 positions match TRBD2. Germline values: CDR1 LGHNA, CDR2 YNFKEQ. The CDR3 covers 16 residues. V was pared by 0 bases and J by 6 bases, with 2 bases of the junction left unmatched. The DNA for the CDR3 is TGTGCCAGCAGCCAAGAGGGACTAGCGGGAAGCAATGAGCAGTTCTTC. Its translation: CASSQEGLAGSNEQFF.

V is TRBV30 and J is TRBJ1-2; 8 positions match TRBD1. The CDR3 consists of 11 residues. Unmatched junction bases numbered 4, after V lost 6 bases and J lost 7 bases. Germline lookup yields CDR1 GTSNPN and CDR2 SVGIG (reference sequence). CDR3 protein: CACQGASGYTF. In DNA form, the CDR3 reads TGTGCCTGCCAGGGGGCCTCTGGCTACACCTTC.

The chain combines TRBV5-1 with TRBJ2-7, with D perhaps matching TRBD2 (5 bases). Germline V CDR1 and CDR2: SGHRS, YFSETQ. CDR3 length: 13 residues. Trimming shortened V by 0 bases and J by 3 bases, and 7 bases separated the two germline ends. CDR3 DNA: TGCGCCAGCAGCTTGGAGAGGGTCTACGAGCAGTACTTC. The encoded protein is CASSLERVYEQYF.

V is TRBV15 and J is TRBJ1-4, with D uncertain. From germline, CDR1 is LNHNV and CDR2 YYDKDF (reference sequence). The CDR3 has 15 amino acids. V lost 5 bases and J 6 bases, leaving 16 bases between the germline ends. In DNA, the CDR3 is TGTGCCACCAGCGCCTCTTTTCACGGGGATGAAAAACTGTTTTTT. It translates to CATSASFHGDEKLFF.

The chain links TRBV30 to TRBJ1-1; D is unresolved. The CDR3 runs 13 residues. Germline loops: CDR1 GTSNPN, CDR2 SVGIG (reference sequence). The ends were cut back, 2 bases at V and 5 bases at J, with 12 bases in the middle. The CDR3 sequence is CAWSLAAGTEAFF. The CDR3, as DNA: TGTGCCTGGAGTTTGGCGGCGGGGACTGAAGCTTTCTTT.

This clone was seen a handful of times. The genes are TRBV10-3 and TRBJ1-5, with 8 bases lining up with TRBD1. The CDR3 runs to 15 residues. Germline V lookup: CDR1 ENHRY, CDR2 SYGVKD. With V trimmed by 11 bases and J by 2 bases, 11 bases remained unmatched. This CDR3 reads CASQSKGQGNQPQHF. DNA for the CDR3: TGTGCCTCGCAAAGTAAGGGACAGGGCAATCAGCCCCAGCATTTT.